The clone carrying this T cell receptor (beta chain) has a single count. PCR was performed a second time for roughly 7 to 11 cycles using a sample-barcoded 5' primer and a J-beta primer mix. MiXCR was run by TCRdb on the 5' RACE reads, yielding one entry per CDR3 protein. The data contain around 1,000,000 distinct CDR3 sequences, less than 45% of them singletons. This sample stems from a study of blood T cells in healthy people across ages. Sequencing was carried out using blood. The clonotype originates from a man aged 18 to 30 in good health.

The CDR3 nucleotides are TGTGCCAGCAGTCAAAGACAGTCCTACGAGCAGTACTTC. It encodes CASSQRQSYEQYF. The rearrangement links TRBV7-2 to TRBJ2-7, with a possible D match to TRBD1 (5 bases). The V gene's germline CDR1 is SGHTA and CDR2 FQGNSA. V lost 6 bases, J lost 1 base, and 10 bases lay in between. The CDR3 totals 13 residues.